The present T cell receptor beta chain was sequenced within a study of identical twins. Study results and limitations: While abundant cord blood beta clonotypes carried fewer insertions, memory repertoires showed no such pattern. One should note that invariant MAIT and iNKT cells could partly confound zero-insertion analyses.

TCRdb independently ran MiXCR on the 5' RACE reads; one entry per CDR3 protein. The table includes 570,000 or so distinct CDR3 sequences, 9.5% to 10% detected once. Looked up from germline, CDR1 is DFQATT and CDR2 is SNEGSKA (reference sequence). The CDR3 sequence is 15 residues long. V was pared by 2 bases and J by 5 bases, with 8 bases of the junction left unmatched. Points on this clonotype: No antigen is known for it.

This sample also appeared in a second study, on yellow fever vaccine responses in identical twins.

The sample comprised PBMCs. The chain is built from TRBV20-1 and TRBJ2-5, with 10 nucleotides matching TRBD2. The origin of this receptor is a woman aged 18-35 years in good health. CDR3 protein: CSARNPSGGQETQYF. For the CDR3, the DNA is TGCAGTGCTAGAAACCCTAGCGGGGGACAGGAGACCCAGTACTTC.